A single sample is the source of the 8 T cell receptor beta chains below, sequenced in a study of T cell responses to AZD1222 COVID-19 vaccine. The method was immunoSEQ multiplex PCR; TCRdb's version includes in-frame clones alone and lacks a portion of them. Of 140,000 to 150,000 clones in the sample, more than 90% were seen once. This specimen was peripheral blood, taken on day 0 of AZD1222 vaccination. Every receptor here comes from an adult in good health.

The gene calls are TRBV7-2 and TRBJ2-3, with 8 bases lining up with TRBD2. From germline, CDR1 is SGHTA and CDR2 FQGNSA. V was clipped by 4 bases and J by 2 bases; unmatched bases: 8. This CDR3 spans 16 amino acids. The CDR3: CASSSQREWVTDTQYF. Here the CDR3 DNA reads TGTGCCAGCAGCTCCCAGCGGGAGTGGGTCACAGATACGCAGTATTTT.

V usage is TRBV4-1 and J usage is TRBJ1-1; D unresolved. The CDR3 is 14 residues long. V dropped 5 bases and J dropped 3 bases, with 13 bases sitting between them. Germline CDR1 is MGHRA and CDR2 is YSYEKL. CDR3 amino acids: CASSDVGKDTEAFF. The CDR3 region has the DNA TGCGCCAGCAGCGACGTGGGGAAAGACACTGAAGCTTTCTTT.

The chain carries TRBV6-6 and TRBJ2-3; 8 bases fit TRBD1. The V and J ends lost 6 bases and 3 bases, in that order; junction bases with no gene match: 5. The CDR3 contains 14 residues. In germline, CDR1 is MNHNY, CDR2 SVGAGI (reference sequence). The CDR3 coding sequence is TGTGCCAGCAGGAGACAGGGGATGACAGATACGCAGTATTTT. Protein product: CASRRQGMTDTQYF.

V and J are TRBV2 and TRBJ2-7; D possibly matches TRBD1 or TRBD2 (5 bases each). The CDR3 extends over 15 amino acids. The germline V gene encodes CDR1 SNHLY and CDR2 FYNNEI. V was cut by 4 bases and J by 6 bases, with 19 bases left in between. Here the CDR3 DNA reads TGTGCCAGCAGTGCCCCCGGGACGGCCTTAAGCGAGCAGTACTTC. Translated, it gives CASSAPGTALSEQYF.

The rearrangement links TRBV6-4 to TRBJ2-3; TRBD1 matches at 9 bases. Germline CDR1 is MRHNA and CDR2 is SNTAGT. V lost 0 bases, J lost 4 bases, and 2 bases stayed unmatched. The CDR3 spans 15 residues. The CDR3 nucleotides are TGTGCCAGCAGTGACTCTACAGGGGGCGCAGATACGCAGTATTTT. It is translated as CASSDSTGGADTQYF.

V is TRBV7-2 and J is TRBJ1-5; no firm D call. From germline, CDR1 is SGHTA and CDR2 FQGNSA. V shed 0 bases and J shed 0 bases, with 9 bases lying between them. This CDR3 region has 16 residues. The DNA of the CDR3 is TGTGCCAGCAGCTTAGCAGGGCTCTATAGCAATCAGCCCCAGCATTTT. Amino acids: CASSLAGLYSNQPQHF.

In its sample, this clone was seen a few times. V usage is TRBV18 and J usage is TRBJ1-6; TRBD1 matches at 10 bases. CDR1 is KGHSH and CDR2 is LQKENI in the germline V gene. The junction had 3 bases not matched to a gene; V was cut back by 4 bases and J by 6 bases. The length of the CDR3 is 15 residues. The CDR3 DNA reads as TGTGCCAGCTCACTCGGGACAGGGGCTAATTCACCCCTCCACTTT. Amino acid sequence: CASSLGTGANSPLHF.

This clone has only one observation. This chain connects TRBV12-3 or TRBV12-4 to TRBJ2-7, with unresolved D. The V and J ends lost 5 bases and 7 bases respectively, with 9 bases between them. The CDR3 is made up of 11 amino acids. CDR3 amino acids: CASSPGREQYF. CDR3 nucleotide sequence: TGTGCCAGCAGTCCGGGCAGGGAGCAGTACTTC.